Presented here are 4 T cell receptor beta chains from one specimen sequenced in a study of breast tumors, draining lymph nodes, adjacent tissues. TCRdb recomputed calls from the multiplex PCR reads with MiXCR, one row per CDR3 protein. Of 150,000 to 200,000 distinct CDR3 sequences detected, 30% to 35% appear once; the ten largest clones hold around 4.5%. The lymph nodes were axillary draining lymph nodes from breast cancer patients. The specimen sequenced was axillary lymph node tissue. Receptors originate from a female donor with breast cancer. Some clones in this sample may be carry-over from other donors' samples.

The J gene is TRBJ1-1, the V gene TRBV12-3 or TRBV12-4; no definite D call. Trimming pared 1 base from V and 0 bases from J, leaving 6 bases between. The length of the CDR3 is 14 residues. The CDR3 nucleotides read TGTGCCAGCAGTTTAGGGCGGGTGAACACTGAAGCTTTCTTT. Its translation is CASSLGRVNTEAFF.

This clonotype has just a few counts. This may be a read error, as it is one base from a much larger clone. The chain employs TRBV9 and TRBJ1-6, with TRBD1 matching over 7 bases. Per the germline V gene, CDR1 is SGDLS and CDR2 is YYNGEE. This CDR3 has 15 amino acids. CDR3 amino acids: CASSVGSGGDSPPHF. DNA of the CDR3: TGTGCCAGCAGCGTAGGGTCAGGGGGAGATTCACCCCCCCACTTT.

This clonotype has at least ten counts. The chain combines TRBV7-8 with TRBJ2-7, with a tentative D call TRBD2 (6 bases). This CDR3 is 16 amino acids long. The germline V and J ends were trimmed by 5 bases and 0 bases, with 17 bases remaining between them. Germline V gene sequence: CDR1 SGHVS, CDR2 FQNEAQ. CDR3 loop: CASSLRGLMDSYEQYF. The CDR3, as DNA: TGTGCCAGCAGCCTGAGGGGACTGATGGACTCCTACGAGCAGTACTTC.

This clonotype was counted at least ten times. This chain links TRBV7-3 with TRBJ2-7; TRBD1 aligns across 7 bases. After removal of 5 bases from V and 5 bases from J, the junction contained 15 bases not matched to a gene. The CDR3 contains 16 residues. The germline CDR1 and CDR2 sequences are SGHTA and FQGTGA. In nucleotides, the CDR3 is TGTGCCAGCAGCCAAAAGACCCGGGACAGTACCCACGAGCAGTACTTC. This codes for CASSQKTRDSTHEQYF.